A single sample gave rise to the 25 T cell receptor beta chains below, sequenced in a study of blood T cell repertoires in COVID-19. Using immunoSEQ multiplex PCR, the repertoire was profiled, and TCRdb retains in-frame clones only, with some absent. The sample holds approximately 45,000 clones, over 80% seen once. Material: peripheral blood. The receptors here all came from a human donor in a cohort sampled during active COVID-19.

The chain links TRBV12-3 or TRBV12-4 to TRBJ2-1; TRBD2 agrees at 7 bases. This CDR3 is 11 amino acids long. The trim removed 3 bases at V and 10 bases at J, leaving 0 bases unmatched. The CDR3 coding sequence is TGTGCCAGCAGTTTGGGAGGGGAGCAGTTCTTC. Encoded protein: CASSLGGEQFF.

The rearrangement links TRBV4-1 to TRBJ2-7; 7 nucleotides match TRBD1. CDR1 is MGHRA and CDR2 is YSYEKL in the germline V gene. The trim removed 0 bases at V and 2 bases at J, leaving 7 bases unmatched. The CDR3 is 16 amino acids. The CDR3 DNA is TGCGCCAGCAGCCAAGAGGACAGGACTTATACCTACGAGCAGTACTTC. Its translation is CASSQEDRTYTYEQYF.

This chain links TRBV15 with TRBJ2-1; 12 nucleotides agree with TRBD2. The germline V gene encodes CDR1 LNHNV and CDR2 YYDKDF (reference sequence). There are 19 residues in the CDR3. Trimming cost V 0 bases and J 7 bases; bases outside gene matches: 13. The CDR3 spells CATSRDPISTSGRGNEQFF. Here the CDR3 DNA reads TGTGCCACCAGCAGAGACCCGATCTCGACTAGCGGGAGAGGGAATGAGCAGTTCTTC.

The genes are TRBV7-3 and TRBJ2-3, with 11 bases matching TRBD2. CDR1 is SGHTA, CDR2 FQGTGA, per germline. V lost 4 bases to trimming and J lost 1 base; unmatched junction nucleotides: 4. This CDR3 contains 16 residues. The CDR3: CASSSQGLAGTDTQYF. The DNA of the CDR3 is TGTGCCAGCAGCTCGCAGGGACTAGCGGGCACAGATACGCAGTATTTT.

The chain employs TRBV3-1 (or the pseudogene TRBV3-2) and TRBJ2-7; no clear D. Germline V lookup: CDR1 LGHDT, CDR2 YNNKEL (reference sequence). The CDR3 spans 11 residues. V was shortened by 0 bases and J by 7 bases, with 4 bases between the two germline ends. The CDR3 bases are TGTGCCAGCAGCCAAGATCGGGAGCAGTACTTC. This codes for CASSQDREQYF.

The V gene is TRBV7-6, the J gene TRBJ2-1; a weak D match, TRBD1 (5 bases). The germline V and J ends were trimmed by 0 bases and 6 bases, with 9 bases remaining between them. Germline lookup yields CDR1 SGHVS and CDR2 FNYEAQ. The CDR3 is made up of 14 amino acids. DNA of the CDR3: TGTGCCAGCAGCTTAGCCCAGGGCCCCAATGAGCAGTTCTTC. Translated: CASSLAQGPNEQFF.

V gene TRBV28 combines with J gene TRBJ2-5; 8 positions agree with TRBD1. Germline CDR1 and CDR2: MDHEN and SYDVKM. The CDR3 extends over 16 amino acids. The trim removed 4 bases at V and 3 bases at J, leaving 10 bases unmatched. As DNA, the CDR3 is TGTGCCAGCAGTTCAACAGGGGGTCCGGGAGAAGAGACCCAGTACTTC. Translation gives CASSSTGGPGEETQYF.

This clone is medium-sized in the sample. The rearrangement links TRBV2 to TRBJ1-5; a weak D match, TRBD1 (6 bases). This CDR3 is built from 16 residues. V lost 6 bases to trimming and J lost 2 bases, with 17 bases between them. CDR1 and CDR2 from the germline V gene are SNHLY and FYNNEI. This CDR3 reads CASRPQGVWGNQPQHF. The CDR3 DNA reads as TGTGCCAGCAGGCCACAGGGAGTATGGGGCAATCAGCCCCAGCATTTT. Variable domain in full (rest from reference TRBV2 and TRBJ1-5): EPEVTQTPSHQVTQMGQEVILRCVPISNHLYFYWYRQILGQKVEFLVSFYNNEISEKSEIFDDQFSVERPDGSNFTLKIRSTKLEDSAMYFCASRPQGVWGNQPQHFGDGTRLSIL.

The chain carries TRBV7-2 and TRBJ2-2; 8 positions match TRBD1. The CDR3 contains 18 residues. The V and J ends lost 2 bases and 6 bases, in that order; junction bases with no gene match: 14. The germline gives CDR1 SGHTA, CDR2 FQGNSA. CDR3 sequence: CASSLFLQRQGWAGELFF. CDR3 nucleotides: TGTGCCAGCAGCTTATTCTTACAGAGACAGGGGTGGGCCGGGGAGCTGTTTTTT. Filled out from reference TRBV7-2 and TRBJ2-2, the complete variable domain reads GAGVSQSPSNKVTEKGKDVELRCDPISGHTALYWYRQSLGQGLEFLIYFQGNSAPDKSGLPSDRFSAERTGGSVSTLTIQRTQQEDSAVYLCASSLFLQRQGWAGELFFGEGSRLTVL.

The V call is TRBV10-3, the J call TRBJ2-5; possibly TRBD2 for D (7 bases). This CDR3 comprises 16 residues. Between the trimmed V and J ends, which lost 3 bases and 5 bases, there was a span of 19 bases. The germline V gene encodes CDR1 ENHRY and CDR2 SYGVKD. CDR3 amino acids: CAISEGGASYKETQYF. For the CDR3, the DNA is TGTGCCATCAGTGAAGGGGGGGCGAGCTATAAGGAGACCCAGTACTTC.

This chain connects TRBV2 to TRBJ2-1, with 10 bases fitting TRBD2. The CDR3 loop spans 15 amino acids. J was trimmed by 7 bases and V by 6 bases; bases with no gene match: 9. Per the germline V gene, CDR1 is SNHLY and CDR2 is FYNNEI. CDR3 sequence: CASRKLAGLGNEQFF. As DNA, the CDR3 is TGTGCCAGCAGGAAACTAGCGGGGCTTGGGAATGAGCAGTTCTTC.

The V call is TRBV20-1, the J call TRBJ2-1, with TRBD2 matching 7 bases. V dropped 6 bases and J dropped 8; count of bases not matched to a gene: 4. Germline-derived CDR1 and CDR2 are DFQATT and SNEGSKA (reference sequence). There are 11 residues in the CDR3. The CDR3 region is CSAREGYEQFF. CDR3 DNA: TGCAGTGCCAGGGAGGGGTATGAGCAGTTCTTC.

A few counts support this clone. The rearrangement links TRBV6-6 to TRBJ2-2; 10 bases are shared with TRBD1. The length of the CDR3 is 15 residues. The junction had 5 bases not matched to a gene; V was cut back by 6 bases and J by 4 bases. Germline-derived CDR1 and CDR2 are MNHNY and SVGAGI (reference sequence). CDR3 region: CASRPGTGVTGELFF. The CDR3 coding sequence is TGTGCCAGCAGGCCAGGGACAGGGGTCACCGGGGAGCTGTTTTTT.

The chain is built from TRBV7-6 and TRBJ2-6, with D perhaps TRBD1 (5 bases). The CDR3 totals 17 residues. Germline V gives CDR1 SGHVS, CDR2 FNYEAQ. Between the trimmed V and J ends, which lost 5 bases and 0 bases, there was a span of 14 bases. CDR3: CASSLRTRSSGANVLTF. DNA of the CDR3: TGTGCCAGCAGCCTTAGGACAAGAAGCTCTGGGGCCAACGTCCTGACTTTC.

The V and J genes are TRBV7-9 and TRBJ2-3, with D perhaps TRBD2 (6 bases). With 4 bases removed from V and 2 bases from J, the gap between germline ends came to 25 bases. Germline CDR1 and CDR2: SEHNR and FQNEAQ (reference sequence). The CDR3 runs to 19 residues. CDR3 residues: CASSSLTPLSGRDTDTQYF. CDR3 in DNA: TGTGCCAGCAGCTCCCTGACCCCCCTTAGCGGACGAGACACAGATACGCAGTATTTT.

This clone was detected once. This CDR3 reads CASSNRPPGLAGDTQYF. In DNA, the CDR3 is TGTGCCAGCAGCAACCGACCCCCGGGACTAGCGGGTGATACGCAGTATTTT. The chain has TRBV9 and TRBJ2-3; the match to TRBD2 covers 12 bases. V gave up 4 bases and J gave up 6 bases; unmatched junction bases: 12. Germline CDR1 SGDLS, CDR2 YYNGEE. The CDR3 runs 17 residues.

The V and J genes are TRBV2 and TRBJ2-3, with 11 bases identical to TRBD2. The CDR3 runs 18 residues. Germline loops: CDR1 SNHLY, CDR2 FYNNEI. The ends lost 3 bases at V and 4 bases at J; junction bases unmatched: 12. The CDR3 loop reads CASSEEVASGRSADTQYF. CDR3 coding DNA: TGTGCCAGCAGTGAGGAGGTGGCTAGCGGGAGGTCCGCAGATACGCAGTATTTT.

V gene TRBV10-3 combines with J gene TRBJ1-3; 8 bases align to TRBD1. V lost 7 bases to trimming and J lost 0 bases; unmatched junction nucleotides: 8. Germline CDR1 is ENHRY and CDR2 is SYGVKD. The CDR3 length is 16 residues. Here the CDR3 DNA reads TGTGCCATCACCAAATCGACAGGGGACTCTGGAAACACCATATATTTT. Its translation is CAITKSTGDSGNTIYF.

The chain is built from TRBV14 and TRBJ2-5, with 9 bases fitting TRBD2. The germline V gene encodes CDR1 SGHDN and CDR2 FVKESK. J gave up 3 bases and V 4 bases, and 3 bases lay outside the gene matches. The CDR3 is 14 residues long. The CDR3 DNA reads as TGTGCCAGCAGCCCAATAGCGGGAGAAGAGACCCAGTACTTC. Translated: CASSPIAGEETQYF.

The CDR3 spells CASSQGSGVDNFF. CDR3 coding DNA: TGTGCCAGCAGCCAAGGGTCGGGAGTGGATAATTTCTTC. V is TRBV3-1 (or the pseudogene TRBV3-2) and J is TRBJ2-1, with a tentative D call TRBD2 (6 bases). Germline V gives CDR1 LGHDT, CDR2 YNNKEL (reference sequence). The V end lost 1 base, the J end lost 16 bases, and 17 bases lay between the germline ends. The CDR3 contains 13 residues.

J is TRBJ2-3 and V is TRBV7-3; 7 bases agree with TRBD2. Trimming took 5 bases from V and 2 from J; bases not matched to a gene: 10. The CDR3 consists of 16 residues. Germline V gene lookup returns CDR1 SGHTA and CDR2 FQGTGA. The CDR3: CASSPLGSGATDTQYF. The CDR3 nucleotides are TGTGCCAGCAGCCCCCTGGGGAGCGGGGCCACAGATACGCAGTATTTT.

In DNA, the CDR3 is TGTGCCAGCAGTTTATCACTCTCCTACGAGCAGTACTTC. This encodes CASSLSLSYEQYF. This chain joins TRBV12-3 or TRBV12-4 and TRBJ2-7; the D is unclear. V was clipped by 2 bases and J by 0 bases, with 5 bases between them. The CDR3 runs to 13 residues.

This clone has only one observation. V is TRBV7-2 and J is TRBJ2-3; perhaps TRBD1 as D (5 bases). This CDR3 spans 13 amino acids. Per germline, CDR1 SGHTA and CDR2 FQGNSA. V lost 5 bases and J lost 4, with 10 bases in between. CDR3 nucleotide sequence: TGTGCCAGCAGCCTCCCAGGGTCAGATACGCAGTATTTT. This gives the protein CASSLPGSDTQYF.

The table lists this clone with a few counts. This chain connects TRBV2 to TRBJ1-6, with 8 bases identical to TRBD1. Germline CDR1 SNHLY, CDR2 FYNNEI. V trimming: 4 bases; J trimming: 6 bases; junction bases outside the gene matches: 5. The CDR3 length is 15 residues. The CDR3: CASSGGQGGNSPLHF. The CDR3 DNA reads TGTGCCAGCAGTGGAGGACAGGGTGGTAATTCACCCCTCCACTTT.

V usage is TRBV5-1 and J usage is TRBJ1-1, with D maybe TRBD1 (6 bases). The V gene's germline CDR1 is SGHRS and CDR2 YFSETQ. V dropped 0 bases and J dropped 0 bases, with 12 bases sitting between them. The CDR3 spans 16 residues. CDR3 residues: CASSLEGTQMNTEAFF. The CDR3 nucleotides are TGCGCCAGCAGCTTGGAAGGGACACAGATGAACACTGAAGCTTTCTTT.